The 4 T cell receptor beta chains in this list originate from one sample, sequenced in a study of blood T cell repertoires in COVID-19. Method: immunoSEQ multiplex PCR; TCRdb's copy keeps in-frame clones and lacks some. Found here are about 230,000 clones, around nine tenths of them singletons; the top ten hold less than 3.5%. Sample: peripheral blood. The receptors originated from a woman in her sixties or seventies with acute or convalescent COVID-19.

This chain joins TRBV11-2 and TRBJ1-4; the D is unclear. Trimming left V 4 bases short and J 0 bases short, with 9 bases between. CDR3 size: 15 residues. Germline V gives CDR1 SGHAT, CDR2 FQNNGV. CDR3 DNA: TGTGCCAGCAGCTCCCAACGGGCAACTAATGAAAAACTGTTTTTT. Translation: CASSSQRATNEKLFF.

V gene TRBV3-1 (or the pseudogene TRBV3-2) combines with J gene TRBJ1-3; D is unresolved. The CDR3 is 13 residues long. Trimming shortened V by 6 bases and J by 4 bases, and 10 bases separated the two germline ends. Per germline, CDR1 LGHDT and CDR2 YNNKEL (reference sequence). The CDR3 DNA reads as TGTGCCAGCAGTCTGGGAGGCGGAAACACCATATATTTT. Translating it yields CASSLGGGNTIYF.

This chain joins TRBV5-1 and TRBJ1-4, with D unresolved. This CDR3 is built from 15 residues. CDR1 and CDR2 (germline): SGHRS, YFSETQ. V lost 1 base and J lost 2, with 9 bases in between. The CDR3 sequence: CASSLPTGTNEKLFF. CDR3 bases: TGCGCCAGCAGCTTGCCGACCGGGACTAATGAAAAACTGTTTTTT.

This clone was picked up many times. This sequence joins TRBV27 and TRBJ2-1; 11 bases agree with TRBD1. Germline CDR1 is MNHEY and CDR2 is SMNVEV (reference sequence). This CDR3 spans 15 amino acids. J was trimmed by 9 bases and V by 5 bases; bases with no gene match: 9. The CDR3 nucleotides are TGTGCCAGCAGTCCCATAGGGACAGGGGGAAGTGAGCAGTTCTTC. Protein sequence: CASSPIGTGGSEQFF.